The T cell receptor (beta chain) described here comes from a study of shared clonotypes between healthy human individuals. It was at deep level that the assay was run. The protocol was immunoSEQ multiplex PCR, while the TCRdb copy is restricted to in-frame clones and leaves out a portion. This table holds millions of clones, roughly 93% found once. Trimming removed 0 bases from V and 4 bases from J; junction bases left unmatched: 5. From germline, CDR1 is SEHNR and CDR2 FQNEAQ (reference sequence). This CDR3 spans 16 amino acids. Input material: naive CD4+ T cells from PBMCs. Noted subset: CD45RA+ positively selected. V is TRBV7-9 and J is TRBJ2-2; 7 nucleotides agree with TRBD1. This TCR derives from a man between 18 and 29 years old in good health. Some clones in this sample may be carry-over from other donors' samples. This CDR3 is CASSLARGWITGELFF. In DNA, the CDR3 is TGTGCCAGCAGCTTAGCCAGGGGGTGGATCACCGGGGAGCTGTTTTTT.